This T cell receptor beta chain was documented in a study of shared clonotypes between healthy human individuals. As to this clone: What it binds is unknown.

In the original analysis: Filtering differed since immunoSEQ provided only junctions, with no quality scores. The table came from immunoSEQ multiplex PCR; TCRdb's copy has only in-frame clones and leaves some out. V, J and clone size are those of that table, while D and trimming were read from the DNA. The sample has millions of clones, 85% to 95% seen once. Study findings and constraints: Read depth was anticipated to influence clonotype sharing among donors. In contrast to clonotypes shared by all four donors, non-shared clonotypes had lower generation probabilities.

Naive CD8 cells lacked CD45RO and underwent positive selection for CCR7, leaving out terminally differentiated effector memory CD45RA+ cells. CDR1 and CDR2 from the germline V gene are SGHDN and FVKESK. The CDR3 length is 16 residues. V lost 4 bases to trimming and J lost 3 bases, with 19 bases between them. The sample consisted of naive CD8+ T cells sorted from blood. The TCR sequence derives from a man aged 18 to 29 in good health. The chain is built from TRBV14 and TRBJ2-7, with D tentatively TRBD2 (6 bases). For the CDR3, the DNA is TGTGCCAGCAGCCCGGGTCCGGCGGGATTAATCTACGAGCAGTACTTC. This sequence encodes CASSPGPAGLIYEQYF.